One sample yielded the 18 T cell receptor beta chains listed below, sequenced in a study of Ad26.COV2.S vaccination and SARS-CoV-2 variants. Treatment meaning: about 20 received Ad26.COV2.S at low or high dose, single or two shots; five or six received placebo; per-sample allocation not given. Sample collection was performed on day 63 after the first vaccine or placebo injection. Here immunoSEQ multiplex PCR was the method, and the copy in TCRdb shows in-frame clones only, minus some. The sample yields hundreds of thousands of clones, around 89% seen once. The sequenced sample was peripheral blood, obtained in a trial of Ad26.COV2.S vaccine versus placebo. These TCRs come from a person aged 18-65 years who received the Ad26.COV2.S COVID-19 vaccine or a placebo.

The chain couples TRBV4-1 to TRBJ2-2; possible D gene TRBD1, 6 bases. Germline V CDR1 and CDR2: MGHRA, YSYEKL. Trimming left V 5 bases short and J 5 bases short, with 24 bases between. The CDR3 consists of 18 residues. CDR3 nucleotides: TGCGCCAGCAGCTGGGCACAGGGTTTTCGCGCGGAAACCGGGGAGCTGTTTTTT. It specifies CASSWAQGFRAETGELFF.

The V call is TRBV9, the J call TRBJ2-1, with TRBD2 matching 10 bases. Trimming removed 0 bases from V and 4 bases from J; junction bases left unmatched: 10. CDR1 SGDLS and CDR2 YYNGEE come from the germline V gene. The CDR3 spans 18 residues. CDR3 protein: CASSVGDRRTSGYNEQFF. As DNA, the CDR3 is TGTGCCAGCAGCGTAGGTGATCGTAGGACTAGCGGATACAATGAGCAGTTCTTC. Variable domain in full (rest from reference TRBV9 and TRBJ2-1): DSGVTQTPKHLITATGQRVTLRCSPRSGDLSVYWYQQSLDQGLQFLIQYYNGEERAKGNILERFSAQQFPDLHSELNLSSLELGDSALYFCASSVGDRRTSGYNEQFFGPGTRLTVL.

This clone was detected only a few times. V usage is TRBV7-6 and J usage is TRBJ2-7; a possible D gene is TRBD2 (6 bases). Germline CDR1 SGHVS, CDR2 FNYEAQ. This CDR3 contains 11 residues. Trimming removed 11 bases at V and 5 bases at J, with 13 bases between. In DNA, the CDR3 is TGTGCCGGGGGGTCCACGGACGAGCAGTACTTC. Protein: CAGGSTDEQYF.

V is TRBV3-1 (or the pseudogene TRBV3-2) and J is TRBJ1-4; 9 nucleotides agree with TRBD1. The germline CDR1 and CDR2 sequences are LGHDT and YNNKEL (reference sequence). Trimming removed 6 bases from V and 5 bases from J; junction bases left unmatched: 4. The CDR3 is 14 amino acids. DNA for the CDR3: TGTGCCAGCAGACAACAGGGGGCGAATGAAAAACTGTTTTTT. This gives the protein CASRQQGANEKLFF.

DNA of the CDR3: TGCGCCAGCAGCCACGGGGGGTTGAACACTGAAGCTTTCTTT. The encoded protein is CASSHGGLNTEAFF. This chain links TRBV4-1 with TRBJ1-1; TRBD1 is a possible D gene (5 bases). Germline V gene data show CDR1 as MGHRA and CDR2 as YSYEKL. V lost 3 bases and J 0 bases, leaving 8 bases between the germline ends. CDR3 length: 14 residues.

The chain employs TRBV5-6 and TRBJ1-4; a weak D match, TRBD1 (5 bases). This CDR3 has 16 residues. CDR1 SGHDT and CDR2 YYEEEE come from the germline V gene. V dropped 3 bases and J dropped 2 bases, with 14 bases sitting between them. The CDR3 loop reads CASSSRGEVTNEKLFF. The CDR3 coding sequence is TGTGCCAGCAGCTCCCGGGGGGAGGTTACTAATGAAAAACTGTTTTTT.

V gene TRBV19 combines with J gene TRBJ2-1; unclear D gene. The ends were cut back, 5 bases at V and 2 bases at J, with 7 bases in the middle. The CDR3 sequence is 13 residues long. From germline, CDR1 is LNHDA and CDR2 SQIVND (reference sequence). CDR3 DNA sequence: TGTGCCAGTAGTTGGCTAGCCTACAATGAGCAGTTCTTC. As protein: CASSWLAYNEQFF.

The chain has TRBV9 and TRBJ1-1; possible D gene TRBD1, 5 bases. Germline values: CDR1 SGDLS, CDR2 YYNGEE. This CDR3 has 15 amino acids. The V end was cut by 1 base, the J end by 10 bases, with 20 bases between. The CDR3 region has the DNA TGTGCCAGCAGCGTATTTCATGTGGGGGGATCTTCAGCTTTCTTT. Its protein is CASSVFHVGGSSAFF.

The chain is built from TRBV11-2 and TRBJ2-7; tentatively, D is TRBD1 (6 bases). In germline, CDR1 is SGHAT, CDR2 FQNNGV. This CDR3 region has 14 residues. The V gene lost 2 bases and the J gene lost 2 bases, with 10 bases spanning the gap. The CDR3 bases are TGTGCCAGCAGCTTATCCCGGGACACCTACGAGCAGTACTTC. This encodes CASSLSRDTYEQYF.

The rearrangement uses TRBV19 and TRBJ2-1; a possible D gene is TRBD2 (5 bases). Germline CDR1 LNHDA, CDR2 SQIVND (reference sequence). V was trimmed by 4 bases and J by 0 bases, leaving 16 bases between them. The CDR3 is 17 amino acids. The CDR3 coding sequence is TGTGCCAGTAGTACCGTCGGACTGGGGAGCTCCTACAATGAGCAGTTCTTC. Translation gives CASSTVGLGSSYNEQFF.

The rearrangement uses TRBV11-2 and TRBJ2-7, with D unclear. The germline CDR1 and CDR2 sequences are SGHAT and FQNNGV. This CDR3 region has 12 residues. V was shortened by 4 bases and J by 7 bases, with 11 bases between the two germline ends. The CDR3 region has the DNA TGTGCCAGCAGCTACTCCAAAAATGAGCAGTACTTC. Translated, it gives CASSYSKNEQYF.

Only one count was recorded for this clone. J is TRBJ1-1 and V is TRBV6-5, with a possible D match to TRBD1 (5 bases). Per the germline V gene, CDR1 is MNHEY and CDR2 is SVGAGI. This CDR3 spans 16 amino acids. Trimming removed 2 bases from V and 3 bases from J, with 16 bases in between. The CDR3 is CASSYTGPLGYTEAFF. The CDR3 nucleotides are TGTGCCAGCAGTTACACGGGGCCGCTAGGGTACACTGAAGCTTTCTTT.

This chain joins TRBV5-1 and TRBJ2-5; 9 bases align to TRBD2. Germline CDR1 SGHRS, CDR2 YFSETQ. V was pared by 1 base and J by 1 base, with 8 bases of the junction left unmatched. The CDR3 spans 17 residues. The CDR3: CASSLFSASGTQETQYF. DNA of the CDR3: TGCGCCAGCAGCTTGTTTAGTGCTAGCGGGACCCAAGAGACCCAGTACTTC.

This clone occurred once. CDR3 in DNA: TGTGCCAGCTCGCCCCGACCGACAGGAACGAATGAAAAACTGTTTTTT. It is translated as CASSPRPTGTNEKLFF. The chain couples TRBV18 to TRBJ1-4; the D gene is possibly TRBD1 (6 bases). The germline V gene encodes CDR1 KGHSH and CDR2 LQKENI. The CDR3 is 16 residues long. Trimming stripped 6 bases from V and 5 bases from J, with 19 bases between.

In this sample, this clone turned up once. The chain couples TRBV28 to TRBJ2-7; D call uncertain. The CDR3 spans 12 residues. The V end was cut by 5 bases, the J end by 4 bases, with 9 bases between. The germline gives CDR1 MDHEN, CDR2 SYDVKM. Here the CDR3 reads CASSLNKYEQYF. The CDR3 DNA follows: TGTGCCAGCAGTCTCAATAAATACGAGCAGTACTTC.

The V gene is TRBV3-1 (or the pseudogene TRBV3-2), the J gene TRBJ1-2; TRBD1 is a possible D gene (5 bases). CDR3 length equals 15 residues. Trimming stripped 3 bases from V and 0 bases from J, with 11 bases between. Germline V gives CDR1 LGHDT, CDR2 YNNKEL (reference sequence). CDR3 residues: CASSHGQGSNYGYTF. CDR3 sequence (DNA): TGTGCCAGCAGCCATGGCCAGGGTTCTAACTATGGCTACACCTTC.

V gene TRBV6-5 combines with J gene TRBJ2-7; weak D call: TRBD2 (5 bases). This CDR3 has 13 residues. Trimming took 2 bases from V and 1 from J, leaving 6 bases between them. Germline loops: CDR1 MNHEY, CDR2 SVGAGI. CDR3 in DNA: TGTGCCAGCAGTTACACGGGATCCTACGAGCAGTACTTC. Translating it yields CASSYTGSYEQYF.

This clone was seen at least ten times. Other DNA sequences in the same sample also yield this CDR3. The chain is built from TRBV5-1 and TRBJ1-4, with D perhaps matching TRBD1 (5 bases). Trimming left V 0 bases short and J 7 bases short, with 10 bases between. From germline, CDR1 is SGHRS and CDR2 YFSETQ. The CDR3 spans 14 residues. The CDR3 sequence: CASSLERGREKLFF. DNA of the CDR3: TGCGCCAGCAGCTTGGAGAGGGGACGTGAAAAACTGTTTTTT.